This is a list of T cell receptor beta chains from one sample in a study of blood T cell repertoires in COVID-19. Sequencing used immunoSEQ multiplex PCR; TCRdb keeps in-frame clones, though not all of them. The table includes over 120,000 clones, 84% detected once. The sample taken for sequencing was peripheral blood. The source of these receptors is a woman in her sixties or seventies with acute or convalescent COVID-19. CDR3s include the opening cysteine and the closing phenylalanine or tryptophan.

CASTSGGRRDNEQFF	TRBJ2-1	TRBV3-1/TRBV3-2
CASSLGQGVLSGANVLTF	TRBJ2-6	TRBV5-5
CASSLNRGENYGYTF	TRBJ1-2	TRBV7-2
CASRTGGNGSPHEQYF	TRBJ2-7	TRBV28
CASSQEGQAGEKLFF	TRBJ1-4	TRBV4-1
CASSPFVSGGSSYEQYF	TRBJ2-7	TRBV7-2
CASSYLAGLDEQYF	TRBJ2-7	TRBV6-6
CAISDRGSLNEQFF	TRBJ2-1	TRBV10-3
CASRAPGTPNTEAFF	TRBJ1-1	TRBV6-6
CASSLGGGDSETQYF	TRBJ2-5	TRBV7-3
CASSIQLGIGANVLTF	TRBJ2-6	TRBV19
CASSRGSSYYEQYF	TRBJ2-7	TRBV5-6
CASSYGEGSYEQYF	TRBJ2-7	TRBV6-5
CAWSATIRADTQYF	TRBJ2-3	TRBV30
CASSLGVSRTDTQYF	TRBJ2-3	TRBV7-6
CASSPRDRTIYSNQPQHF	TRBJ1-5	TRBV19
CAWIGTSGYTYNEQFF	TRBJ2-1	TRBV30
CASSFPTSPEQFF	TRBJ2-1	TRBV5-8
CATRGPVYYTF	TRBJ1-2	TRBV28
CASSSAPDGGQFF	TRBJ2-1	TRBV7-9
CATSWDSYNGYTF	TRBJ1-2	TRBV24-1
CASSDSGTVNTEAFF	TRBJ1-1	TRBV6-1
CASSQSTGYGYTF	TRBJ1-2	TRBV3-1/TRBV3-2
CASSTRTADYGYTF	TRBJ1-2	TRBV5-5
CASVLRGRNTEAFF	TRBJ1-1	TRBV19
CASSNPGRALQPQHF	TRBJ1-5	TRBV6-5
CASSVEFRPTTTYNEQFF	TRBJ2-1	TRBV9
CASSLTGWQRDMGVDEQFF	TRBJ2-1	TRBV9
CATGTGVEYEQYF	TRBJ2-7	TRBV10-3
CASSLIVGTGNTGELFF	TRBJ2-2	TRBV7-9
CASSPPRGTLDDEQFF	TRBJ2-1	TRBV6-2/TRBV6-3
CSASERTGNQGYTF	TRBJ1-2	TRBV20-1
CASSLSTGGVLGTEAFF	TRBJ1-1	TRBV7-8
CASKRGMGGYTF	TRBJ1-2	TRBV28
CASSYRGQVTDTQYF	TRBJ2-3	TRBV6-2/TRBV6-3
CSASQGNEQFF	TRBJ2-1	TRBV20-1
CASSSPGTGLYEQYF	TRBJ2-7	TRBV28
CASSLGAIGIDEQFF	TRBJ2-1	TRBV5-1
CASTSVPGSEKLFF	TRBJ1-4	TRBV27
CASSEEPASGSTDTQYF	TRBJ2-3	TRBV9